These 8 T cell receptor beta chains were sequenced from one sample in a study of OX40 agonist ivuxolimab in advanced cancers. The method was immunoSEQ multiplex PCR; TCRdb's version includes in-frame clones alone and lacks a portion of them. The profile shows 82,000 or so clones, 80% to 95% of them singletons. The sample consisted of CD4+ or CD8+ T cells sorted from blood, taken in a trial of the OX40 agonist ivuxolimab. The receptors were sampled from an adult with an advanced solid tumor such as melanoma, head and neck, liver or kidney cancer.

The chain recombines TRBV2 with TRBJ1-1; D remains unclear. Germline V gene lookup returns CDR1 SNHLY and CDR2 FYNNEI. The CDR3 runs to 10 residues. V shed 1 base and J shed 12 bases, with 6 bases lying between them. The CDR3: CASSEGDPFF. The DNA of the CDR3 is TGTGCCAGCAGTGAAGGGGATCCTTTCTTT. The full variable domain, rest sourced from reference TRBV2 and TRBJ1-1, is EPEVTQTPSHQVTQMGQEVILRCVPISNHLYFYWYRQILGQKVEFLVSFYNNEISEKSEIFDDQFSVERPDGSNFTLKIRSTKLEDSAMYFCASSEGDPFFGQGTRLTVV.

The V and J genes are TRBV18 and TRBJ2-3; 15 bases are shared with TRBD2. CDR1 is KGHSH and CDR2 is LQKENI in the germline V gene. The CDR3 contains 18 residues. After removal of 6 bases from V and 3 bases from J, the junction contained 10 bases not matched to a gene. The CDR3 DNA follows: TGTGCCAGCTCCCCGGGACTAGCGGGAGGCCCGGCGACAGATACGCAGTATTTT. Translated: CASSPGLAGGPATDTQYF.

The chain joins TRBV6-1 to TRBJ1-1; D remains unclear. This CDR3 is 12 amino acids long. V lost 7 bases and J 5 bases, leaving 11 bases between the germline ends. Germline V gene data show CDR1 as MNHNS and CDR2 as SASEGT. The CDR3 spells CASTEVRTEAFF. The CDR3 DNA reads TGTGCCAGCACCGAAGTAAGGACTGAAGCTTTCTTT.

This clone appeared a single time. The V and J genes are TRBV29-1 and TRBJ2-4; the match to TRBD1 covers 11 bases. The germline gives CDR1 SQVTM, CDR2 ANQGSEA. V trimming: 4 bases; J trimming: 12 bases; junction bases outside the gene matches: 5. The CDR3 spans 12 residues. The DNA for the CDR3 is TGCAGCGTTGGCTGGACAGGGGGCAATCAGTACTTC. Its protein is CSVGWTGGNQYF.

DNA of the CDR3: TGTGCCAGCAGCTCCACCCCTGGCCTAGGCACAGATACGCAGTATTTT. Translation gives CASSSTPGLGTDTQYF. The rearrangement links TRBV7-9 to TRBJ2-3; D ambiguous. CDR1 SEHNR and CDR2 FQNEAQ come from the germline V gene (reference sequence). The germline V and J ends were trimmed by 4 bases and 1 base, with 15 bases remaining between them. The CDR3 is 16 amino acids.

The CDR3 loop reads CAWGRAASDIQYF. The CDR3 DNA follows: TGTGCCTGGGGGAGGGCCGCCTCGGACATTCAGTACTTC. The chain couples TRBV30 to TRBJ2-4, with 7 bases fitting TRBD2. V lost 5 bases, J lost 8 bases, and 9 bases stayed unmatched. The V gene's germline CDR1 is GTSNPN and CDR2 SVGIG (reference sequence). This CDR3 spans 13 amino acids. Looking up the rest from reference TRBV30 and TRBJ2-4 gives the full variable domain: SQTIHQWPATLVQPVGSPLSLECTVEGTSNPNLYWYRQAAGRGLQLLFYSVGIGQISSEVPQNLSASRPQDRQFILSSKKLLLSDSGFYLCAWGRAASDIQYFGAGTRLSVL.

This chain joins TRBV7-2 and TRBJ2-3; 7 positions match TRBD1. The junction had 6 bases not matched to a gene; V was cut back by 5 bases and J by 4 bases. This CDR3 contains 14 residues. Looked up from germline, CDR1 is SGHTA and CDR2 is FQGNSA. Here the CDR3 reads CASSKGQTPDTQYF. The CDR3 DNA follows: TGTGCCAGCAGCAAGGGACAGACTCCAGATACGCAGTATTTT.

The chain links TRBV5-1 to TRBJ2-5, with 7 bases identical to TRBD2. V shed 4 bases, J shed 1 base, and the junction held 7 bases outside the gene matches. The germline V gene has CDR1 SGHRS and CDR2 YFSETQ. The CDR3 sequence is 15 residues long. The DNA of the CDR3 is TGCGCCAGCAGCATCCAGGGAGGGTCCCAAGAGACCCAGTACTTC. It encodes CASSIQGGSQETQYF.